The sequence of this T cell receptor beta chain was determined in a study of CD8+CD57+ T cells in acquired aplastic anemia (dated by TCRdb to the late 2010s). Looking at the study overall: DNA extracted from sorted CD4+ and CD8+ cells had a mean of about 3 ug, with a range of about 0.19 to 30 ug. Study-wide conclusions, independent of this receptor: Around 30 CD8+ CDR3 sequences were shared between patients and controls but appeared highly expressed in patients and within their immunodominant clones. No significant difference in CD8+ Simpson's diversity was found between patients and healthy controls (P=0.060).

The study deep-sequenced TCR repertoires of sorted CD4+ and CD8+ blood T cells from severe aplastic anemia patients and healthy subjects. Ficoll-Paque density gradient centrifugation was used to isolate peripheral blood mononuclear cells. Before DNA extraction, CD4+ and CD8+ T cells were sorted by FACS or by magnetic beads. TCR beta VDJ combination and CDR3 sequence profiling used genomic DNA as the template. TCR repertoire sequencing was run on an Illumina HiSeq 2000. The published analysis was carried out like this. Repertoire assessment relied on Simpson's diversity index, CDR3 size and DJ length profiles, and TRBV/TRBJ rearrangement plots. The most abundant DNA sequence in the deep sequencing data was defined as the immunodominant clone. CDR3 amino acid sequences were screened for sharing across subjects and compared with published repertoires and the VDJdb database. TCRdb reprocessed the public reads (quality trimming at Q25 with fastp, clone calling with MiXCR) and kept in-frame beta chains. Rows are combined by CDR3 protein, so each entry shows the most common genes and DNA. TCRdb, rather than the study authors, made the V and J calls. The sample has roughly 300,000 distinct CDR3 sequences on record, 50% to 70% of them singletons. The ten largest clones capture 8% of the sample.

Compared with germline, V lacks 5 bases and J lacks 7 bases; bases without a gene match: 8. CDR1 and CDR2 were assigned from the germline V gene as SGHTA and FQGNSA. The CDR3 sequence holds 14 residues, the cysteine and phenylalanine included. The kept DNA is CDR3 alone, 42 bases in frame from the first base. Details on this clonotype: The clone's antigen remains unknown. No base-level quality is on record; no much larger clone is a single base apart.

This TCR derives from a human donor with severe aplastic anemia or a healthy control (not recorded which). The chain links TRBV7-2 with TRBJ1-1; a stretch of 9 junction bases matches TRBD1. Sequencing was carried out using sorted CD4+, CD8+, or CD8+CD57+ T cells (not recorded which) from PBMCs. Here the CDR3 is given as CASSPRTGVFEAFF. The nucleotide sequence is TGTGCCAGCAGCCCGCGGACAGGGGTGTTTGAAGCTTTCTTT. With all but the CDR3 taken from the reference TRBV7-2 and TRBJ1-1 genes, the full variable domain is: GAGVSQSPSNKVTEKGKDVELRCDPISGHTALYWYRQSLGQGLEFLIYFQGNSAPDKSGLPSDRFSAERTGGSVSTLTIQRTQQEDSAVYLCASSPRTGVFEAFFGQGTRLTVV.